The 15 T cell receptor beta chains in this list originate from one sample, sequenced in a study of OX40 agonist ivuxolimab in advanced cancers. Repertoires were generated with immunoSEQ multiplex PCR, while TCRdb's copy carries only in-frame clones and drops some. The sample lists about 150,000 clones, about nine tenths occurring once. The sequencing here drew on CD4+ or CD8+ T cells sorted from blood, taken in a trial of the OX40 agonist ivuxolimab. Source of these receptors: an adult with an advanced solid tumor such as melanoma, head and neck, liver or kidney cancer.

The DNA for the CDR3 is TGTGCCAGCAGCTTAGTTTGGACTCGCTACGAGCAGTACTTC. Its protein product is CASSLVWTRYEQYF. V is TRBV11-3 and J is TRBJ2-7, with D possibly being TRBD2 (5 bases). Trimming removed 1 base from V and 3 bases from J, with 10 bases in between. This CDR3 is 14 amino acids long. Per the germline V gene, CDR1 is SGHNT and CDR2 is YENEEA.

V usage is TRBV19 and J usage is TRBJ2-5; 7 bases fit TRBD1. Germline CDR1 LNHDA, CDR2 SQIVND (reference sequence). This CDR3 region has 16 residues. The ends lost 5 bases at V and 4 bases at J; junction bases unmatched: 13. In nucleotides, the CDR3 is TGTGCCAGTAGTCCCACCCGGGACAGTGGGGTAGAGACCCAGTACTTC. This gives the protein CASSPTRDSGVETQYF.

The rearrangement links TRBV5-1 to TRBJ2-7, with D unresolved. Trimming took 0 bases from V and 0 from J, leaving 7 bases between them. There are 14 residues in the CDR3. Germline loops: CDR1 SGHRS, CDR2 YFSETQ. CDR3 DNA sequence: TGCGCCAGCAGCTTGGAGGGCCCCTCCTACGAGCAGTACTTC. Its protein is CASSLEGPSYEQYF.

The CDR3 DNA is TGTGCCAGCAGCTTGCGGTCGCAGGGGAGAGCTGAAAAACTGTTTTTT. Its translation is CASSLRSQGRAEKLFF. V gene TRBV7-9 combines with J gene TRBJ1-4; D perhaps matches TRBD1 (6 bases). This CDR3 is 16 amino acids long. Per germline, CDR1 SEHNR and CDR2 FQNEAQ (reference sequence). Deletions cut 3 bases from V and 7 bases from J, with 18 bases between.

The chain is built from TRBV27 and TRBJ2-7; tentative D call: TRBD2 (7 bases). V lost 2 bases and J 5 bases, leaving 16 bases between the germline ends. Germline assignment: CDR1 MNHEY and CDR2 SMNVEV (reference sequence). This CDR3 spans 15 amino acids. CDR3 sequence reads: CASSLGGAEWDEQYF. DNA of the CDR3: TGTGCCAGCAGTTTAGGGGGGGCGGAGTGGGACGAGCAGTACTTC.

V and J are TRBV28 and TRBJ2-7; D may be TRBD1 (6 bases). Per germline, CDR1 MDHEN and CDR2 SYDVKM. The CDR3 loop spans 14 amino acids. V lost 5 bases and J lost 5, with 16 bases in between. The CDR3 sequence is CASSGPWGRHEQYF. The DNA of the CDR3 is TGTGCCAGCAGTGGCCCGTGGGGGCGACACGAGCAGTACTTC. The variable domain in full, completed from reference TRBV28 and TRBJ2-7, reads DVKVTQSSRYLVKRTGEKVFLECVQDMDHENMFWYRQDPGLGLRLIYFSYDVKMKEKGDIPEGYSVSREKKERFSLILESASTNQTSMYLCASSGPWGRHEQYFGPGTRLTVT.

This chain links TRBV28 with TRBJ2-7; D may be TRBD1 (5 bases). In germline, CDR1 is MDHEN, CDR2 SYDVKM. The length of the CDR3 is 15 residues. Trimming stripped 1 base from V and 3 bases from J, with 13 bases between. CDR3 in DNA: TGTGCCAGCAGTTTATATACCCTAAGGGGCTACGAGCAGTACTTC. Encoded protein: CASSLYTLRGYEQYF.

The count of this clone is one. The V gene is TRBV5-1, the J gene TRBJ1-1; D possibly corresponds to TRBD1 (5 bases). V gave up 0 bases and J gave up 5 bases, with 11 bases separating them. This CDR3 is 14 amino acids long. Germline V gives CDR1 SGHRS, CDR2 YFSETQ. The chain's CDR3 is CASSLEFQGTEAFF. The CDR3 DNA sequence: TGCGCCAGCAGCTTGGAATTTCAGGGAACTGAAGCTTTCTTT.

This chain connects TRBV30 to TRBJ1-1; D might be TRBD1 (6 bases). V was cut by 0 bases and J by 8 bases, with 19 bases left in between. Germline-derived CDR1 and CDR2 are GTSNPN and SVGIG (reference sequence). This CDR3 spans 15 amino acids. Written as DNA, the CDR3 is TGTGCCTGGAGTGTGAATGGCATTCGACAGGCAGAAGCTTTCTTT. Translating gives CAWSVNGIRQAEAFF.

This clone was observed a few times. The chain couples TRBV11-2 to TRBJ2-7; 7 bases agree with TRBD2. The germline gives CDR1 SGHAT, CDR2 FQNNGV. V lost 2 bases, J lost 5 bases, and 6 bases stayed unmatched. The CDR3 is 14 amino acids. The CDR3 sequence: CASSLTGRLDEQYF. In DNA, the CDR3 is TGTGCCAGCAGCTTAACCGGGAGGTTAGACGAGCAGTACTTC. The whole variable domain, filled in from reference TRBV11-2 and TRBJ2-7, reads EAGVAQSPRYKIIEKRQSVAFWCNPISGHATLYWYQQILGQGPKLLIQFQNNGVVDDSQLPKDRFSAERLKGVDSTLKIQPAKLEDSAVYLCASSLTGRLDEQYFGPGTRLTVT.

V is TRBV5-1 and J is TRBJ1-4; D remains ambiguous. V was cut by 5 bases and J by 0 bases, with 11 bases left in between. Germline V gene sequence: CDR1 SGHRS, CDR2 YFSETQ. This CDR3 has 15 residues. CDR3 nucleotides: TGCGCCAGCAGTACATCTTCCTCAACTAATGAAAAACTGTTTTTT. This sequence encodes CASSTSSSTNEKLFF.

The CDR3 spells CASSTKPYEQYF. The DNA of the CDR3 is TGTGCCAGCAGCACCAAACCCTACGAGCAGTACTTC. This chain joins TRBV6-6 and TRBJ2-7; D gene ambiguous. Germline loops: CDR1 MNHNY, CDR2 SVGAGI (reference sequence). The CDR3 runs 12 residues. Trimming removed 6 bases at V and 2 bases at J, with 8 bases between.

This chain connects TRBV5-1 to TRBJ2-7, with D possibly TRBD2 on 5 matching bases. Germline assignment: CDR1 SGHRS and CDR2 YFSETQ. Between the trimmed V and J ends, which lost 2 bases and 7 bases, there was a span of 16 bases. The CDR3 is 14 residues long. In nucleotides, the CDR3 is TGCGCCAGCAGCTTTTCCGGGGTGACGGTGGAGCAGTACTTC. It specifies CASSFSGVTVEQYF. Complete variable domain (other parts from reference TRBV5-1 and TRBJ2-7): KAGVTQTPRYLIKTRGQQVTLSCSPISGHRSVSWYQQTPGQGLQFLFEYFSETQRNKGNFPGRFSGRQFSNSRSEMNVSTLELGDSALYLCASSFSGVTVEQYFGPGTRLTVT.

The chain has TRBV7-2 and TRBJ2-7, with TRBD2 identical over 11 bases. Losses at the gene ends were 1 base for V and 1 base for J; bases not matched to a gene: 3. The CDR3 consists of 16 residues. Germline CDR1 is SGHTA and CDR2 is FQGNSA. The CDR3 DNA reads TGTGCCAGCAGCTTAGAAGCTAGCGGGAGGTCCTACGAGCAGTACTTC. The encoded protein is CASSLEASGRSYEQYF.

The rearrangement joins TRBV7-9 to TRBJ1-1; D call uncertain. The CDR3 has 13 residues. Between the trimmed V and J ends, which lost 5 bases and 2 bases, there was a span of 9 bases. Germline V CDR1 and CDR2: SEHNR, FQNEAQ (reference sequence). The CDR3 loop is CASSPSLNTEAFF. The CDR3 coding sequence is TGTGCCAGCAGCCCTTCCCTAAACACTGAAGCTTTCTTT.